Below, 4 T cell receptor beta chains from the same sample are listed, as sequenced in a study of blood T cells in healthy people across ages (dated by TCRdb to the mid-2010s). Library preparation was by 5' RACE. The sequencer was an Illumina HiSeq 2500. A second roughly 6 to 12 cycle PCR used a sample-barcoded 5' primer and a J-beta primer mix. In TCRdb, the public reads were trimmed at Q25 with fastp and aligned with MiXCR, with productive beta chains retained. Identical CDR3 protein sequences are pooled into one entry, listed with their most common genes and DNA. The sample yields 1.5 million to 2 million distinct CDR3 sequences; approximately 28% were counted once. The ten most abundant clones make up about 8% of the sample. Sequenced sample: blood. The receptors shown here come from a young woman in good health.

This clonotype occurred many times. A junction boundary mismatches the germline segment, possibly from a read error. The chain joins TRBV5-1 to TRBJ1-2, with a possible D match to TRBD1 (5 bases). The CDR3 sequence is 13 residues long. CDR1 is SGHRS, CDR2 YFSETQ, per germline. CDR3 region: CASSLDIGNGYTF. CDR3 DNA: TGCGCCAGCAGTTTGGACATAGGGAATGGCTACACCTTC.

This clonotype has at least ten counts. The rearrangement joins TRBV20-1 to TRBJ2-7; D gene uncertain. The V gene lost 2 bases and the J gene lost 3 bases, with 14 bases spanning the gap. This CDR3 has 14 amino acids. Germline values: CDR1 DFQATT, CDR2 SNEGSKA (reference sequence). The CDR3 reads CSARIGLAGYEQYF. As DNA, the CDR3 is TGCAGTGCTAGAATTGGGTTAGCCGGCTACGAGCAGTACTTC.

The sample holds one count of this clonotype. A much larger clone lies a single base off, so this may be a read error. The chain has TRBV29-1 and TRBJ2-1; a weak D match, TRBD1 (7 bases). Looked up from germline, CDR1 is SQVTM and CDR2 is ANQGSEA. The CDR3 length is 15 residues. Trimming removed 8 bases at V and 8 bases at J, with 25 bases between. CDR3 sequence: CSLRGVTGKGDEQFF. CDR3 sequence (DNA): TGCAGCCTGAGGGGGGTGACAGGGAAAGGGGATGAGCAGTTCTTC.

The gene calls are TRBV20-1 and TRBJ2-3; D not certain. This CDR3 has 12 residues. Per the germline V gene, CDR1 is DFQATT and CDR2 is SNEGSKA (reference sequence). V lost 6 bases and J lost 2, with 9 bases in between. CDR3 protein: CSASAFTDTQYF. The CDR3 bases are TGCAGTGCCTCGGCGTTCACAGATACGCAGTATTTT.